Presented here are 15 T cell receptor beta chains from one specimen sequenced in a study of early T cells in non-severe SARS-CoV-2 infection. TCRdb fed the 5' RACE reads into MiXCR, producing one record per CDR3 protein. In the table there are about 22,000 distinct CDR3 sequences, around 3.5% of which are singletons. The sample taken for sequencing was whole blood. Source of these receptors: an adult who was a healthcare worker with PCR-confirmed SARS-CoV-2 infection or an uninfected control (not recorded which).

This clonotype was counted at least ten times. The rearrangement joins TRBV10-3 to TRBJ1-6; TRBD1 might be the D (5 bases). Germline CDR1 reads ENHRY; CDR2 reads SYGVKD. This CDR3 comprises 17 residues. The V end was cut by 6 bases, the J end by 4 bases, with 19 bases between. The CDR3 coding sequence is TGTGCCATCAGGTCACAGCGGGGGACGGTTTATAATTCACCCCTCCACTTT. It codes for CAIRSQRGTVYNSPLHF.

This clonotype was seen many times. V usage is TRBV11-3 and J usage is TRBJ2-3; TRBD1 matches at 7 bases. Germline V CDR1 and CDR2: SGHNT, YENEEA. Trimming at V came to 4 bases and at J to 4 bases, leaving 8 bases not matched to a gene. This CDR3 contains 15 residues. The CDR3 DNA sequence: TGTGCCAGCAGCTACGAGGGACAGAAGCCAGATACGCAGTATTTT. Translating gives CASSYEGQKPDTQYF.

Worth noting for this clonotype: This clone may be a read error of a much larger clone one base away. CDR3 sequence reads: CASSPALYNEQFF. The CDR3 DNA sequence: TGTGCCAGCAGCCCGGCACTATACAATGAGCAGTTCTTC. The chain carries TRBV7-8 and TRBJ2-1; D call uncertain. Germline CDR1 is SGHVS and CDR2 is FQNEAQ. This CDR3 is 13 amino acids long. V was shortened by 5 bases and J by 4 bases, with 9 bases between the two germline ends.

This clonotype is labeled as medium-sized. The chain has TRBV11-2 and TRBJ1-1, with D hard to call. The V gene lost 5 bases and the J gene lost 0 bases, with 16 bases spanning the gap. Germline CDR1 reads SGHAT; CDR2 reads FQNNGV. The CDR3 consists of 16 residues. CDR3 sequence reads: CASSHRPNTLNTEAFF. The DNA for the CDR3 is TGTGCCAGCAGCCACCGACCGAACACCTTGAACACTGAAGCTTTCTTT.

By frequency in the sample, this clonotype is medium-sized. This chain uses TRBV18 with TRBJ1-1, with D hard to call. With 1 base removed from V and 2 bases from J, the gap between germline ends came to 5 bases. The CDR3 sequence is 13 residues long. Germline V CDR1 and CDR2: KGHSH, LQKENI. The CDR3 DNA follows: TGTGCCAGCTCACCACACGCTAACACTGAAGCTTTCTTT. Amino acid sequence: CASSPHANTEAFF.

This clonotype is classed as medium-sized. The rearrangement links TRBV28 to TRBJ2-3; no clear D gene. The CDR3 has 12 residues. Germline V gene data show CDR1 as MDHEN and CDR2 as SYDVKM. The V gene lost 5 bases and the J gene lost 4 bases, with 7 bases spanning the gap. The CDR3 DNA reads TGTGCCAGCAGTGTAGCAGCAGATACGCAGTATTTT. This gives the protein CASSVAADTQYF.

Here the CDR3 DNA reads TGTGCCAGCAGTCCTCAGGGACAGGGGGTGTACGAGCAGTACTTC. This codes for CASSPQGQGVYEQYF. This chain connects TRBV12-3 or TRBV12-4 to TRBJ2-7, with 11 bases lining up with TRBD1. The CDR3 is 15 amino acids. Trimming took 5 bases from V and 4 from J; bases not matched to a gene: 7.

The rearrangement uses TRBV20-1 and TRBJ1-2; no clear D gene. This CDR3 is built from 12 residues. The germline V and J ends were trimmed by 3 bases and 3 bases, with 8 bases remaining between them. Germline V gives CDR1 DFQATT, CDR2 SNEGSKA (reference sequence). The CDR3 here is CSASDGDYGYTF. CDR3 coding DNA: TGCAGTGCTAGTGACGGGGACTATGGCTACACCTTC.

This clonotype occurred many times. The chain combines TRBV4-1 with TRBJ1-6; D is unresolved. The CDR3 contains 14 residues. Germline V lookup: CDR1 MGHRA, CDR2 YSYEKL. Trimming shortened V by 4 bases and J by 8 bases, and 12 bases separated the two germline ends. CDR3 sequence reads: CASSPGPGDSPLHF. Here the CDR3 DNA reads TGCGCCAGCAGCCCTGGCCCCGGAGATTCACCCCTCCACTTT.

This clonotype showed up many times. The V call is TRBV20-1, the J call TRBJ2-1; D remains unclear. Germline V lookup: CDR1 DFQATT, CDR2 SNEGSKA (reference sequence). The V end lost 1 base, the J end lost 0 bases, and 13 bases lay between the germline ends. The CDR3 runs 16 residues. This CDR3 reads CSARVPPRISYNEQFF. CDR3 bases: TGCAGTGCTAGAGTTCCCCCTCGGATCTCCTACAATGAGCAGTTCTTC.

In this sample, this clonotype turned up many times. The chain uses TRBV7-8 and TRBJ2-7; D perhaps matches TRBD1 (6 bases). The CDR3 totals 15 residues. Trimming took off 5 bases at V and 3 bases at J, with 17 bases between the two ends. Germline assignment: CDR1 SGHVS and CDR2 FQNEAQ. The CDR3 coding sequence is TGTGCCAGCAGCCAGGGACACTTAGGGGGCTACGAGCAGTACTTC. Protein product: CASSQGHLGGYEQYF.

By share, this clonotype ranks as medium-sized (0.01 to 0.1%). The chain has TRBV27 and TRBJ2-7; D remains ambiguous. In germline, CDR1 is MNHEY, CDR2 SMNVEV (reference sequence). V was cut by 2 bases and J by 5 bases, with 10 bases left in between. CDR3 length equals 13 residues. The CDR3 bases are TGTGCCAGCAGTTTAGCGTCCTGGGACGAGCAGTACTTC. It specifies CASSLASWDEQYF.

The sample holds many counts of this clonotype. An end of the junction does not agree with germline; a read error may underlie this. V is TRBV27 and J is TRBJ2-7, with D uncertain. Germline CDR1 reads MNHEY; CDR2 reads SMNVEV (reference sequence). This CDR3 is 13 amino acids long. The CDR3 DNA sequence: TGTGCCAGCAGTGTAGGATCGTCCTTCGAGCAGTACTTC. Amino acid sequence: CASSVGSSFEQYF.

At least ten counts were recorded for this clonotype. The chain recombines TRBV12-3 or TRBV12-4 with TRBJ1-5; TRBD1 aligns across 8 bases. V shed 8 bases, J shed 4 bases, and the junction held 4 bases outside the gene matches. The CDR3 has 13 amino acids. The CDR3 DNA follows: TGTGCCAGCCGCGGGACAGGAAATCAGCCCCAGCATTTT. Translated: CASRGTGNQPQHF.

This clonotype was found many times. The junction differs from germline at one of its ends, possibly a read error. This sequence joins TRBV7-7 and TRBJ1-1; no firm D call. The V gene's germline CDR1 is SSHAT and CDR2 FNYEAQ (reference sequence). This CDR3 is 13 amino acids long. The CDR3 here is CASSEDGNTEAFF. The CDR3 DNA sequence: TGTGCTAGCAGCGAGGACGGGAACACTGAAGCTTTCTTT. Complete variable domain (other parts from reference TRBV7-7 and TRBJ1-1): GAGVSQSPRYKVTKRGQDVTLRCDPISSHATLYWYQQALGQGPEFLTYFNYEAQPDKSGLPSDRFSAERPEGSISTLTIQRTEQRDSAMYRCASSEDGNTEAFFGQGTRLTVV.